This entry concerns a single T cell receptor beta chain. The antigen remains unidentified. Germline CDR1 and CDR2: LGHNT and FRNRAP. This CDR3 is built from 16 residues. V lost 5 bases, J lost 0 bases, and 8 bases stayed unmatched. The entry originates in a study of spatial heterogeneity in lung cancer. Study-wide context: Across the raw uncorrected reads, a unique TCR and UMI combination was observed, on average, more than ten times. Study-wide results and limits: Counts of expanded alpha and beta TCRs within tumors tracked the tumor nonsynonymous mutation count. Alpha chains reached an estimated coverage of approximately 7.4% of tumor T cells, and beta chains approximately 14%.

Time point indicated: sample taken at primary tumor resection. Untreated early-stage non-small cell lung cancer patients, fewer than 85 in total, were the donors. Whole RNA, isolated from tumor, nontumor lung or frozen PBMC, was sequenced without prior sorting. One entry per CDR3 protein results from TCRdb running MiXCR on the 5' RACE reads. The sample records about 11,000 distinct CDR3 sequences, 9% to 13% being singletons. The sequences come from lung tumor tissue, collected at surgery. This TCR came from a female donor with early-stage non-small cell lung cancer. The chain recombines TRBV12-5 with TRBJ2-3; 7 bases fit TRBD2. The CDR3 here is CASGELATRSTDTQYF. The CDR3 DNA sequence: TGTGCTAGTGGTGAACTAGCGACGAGGAGCACAGATACGCAGTATTTT.